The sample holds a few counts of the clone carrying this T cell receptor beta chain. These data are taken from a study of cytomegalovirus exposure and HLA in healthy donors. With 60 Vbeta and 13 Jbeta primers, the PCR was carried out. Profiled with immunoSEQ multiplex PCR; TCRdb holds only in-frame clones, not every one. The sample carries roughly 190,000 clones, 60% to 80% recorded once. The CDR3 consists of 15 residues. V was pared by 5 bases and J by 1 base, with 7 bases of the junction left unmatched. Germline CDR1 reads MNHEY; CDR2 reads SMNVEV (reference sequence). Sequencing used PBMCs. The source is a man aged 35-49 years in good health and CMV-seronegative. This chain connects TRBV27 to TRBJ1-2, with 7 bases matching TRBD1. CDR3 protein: CASSPGTERNYGYTF. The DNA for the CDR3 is TGTGCCAGCAGTCCAGGGACAGAACGTAACTATGGCTACACCTTC.